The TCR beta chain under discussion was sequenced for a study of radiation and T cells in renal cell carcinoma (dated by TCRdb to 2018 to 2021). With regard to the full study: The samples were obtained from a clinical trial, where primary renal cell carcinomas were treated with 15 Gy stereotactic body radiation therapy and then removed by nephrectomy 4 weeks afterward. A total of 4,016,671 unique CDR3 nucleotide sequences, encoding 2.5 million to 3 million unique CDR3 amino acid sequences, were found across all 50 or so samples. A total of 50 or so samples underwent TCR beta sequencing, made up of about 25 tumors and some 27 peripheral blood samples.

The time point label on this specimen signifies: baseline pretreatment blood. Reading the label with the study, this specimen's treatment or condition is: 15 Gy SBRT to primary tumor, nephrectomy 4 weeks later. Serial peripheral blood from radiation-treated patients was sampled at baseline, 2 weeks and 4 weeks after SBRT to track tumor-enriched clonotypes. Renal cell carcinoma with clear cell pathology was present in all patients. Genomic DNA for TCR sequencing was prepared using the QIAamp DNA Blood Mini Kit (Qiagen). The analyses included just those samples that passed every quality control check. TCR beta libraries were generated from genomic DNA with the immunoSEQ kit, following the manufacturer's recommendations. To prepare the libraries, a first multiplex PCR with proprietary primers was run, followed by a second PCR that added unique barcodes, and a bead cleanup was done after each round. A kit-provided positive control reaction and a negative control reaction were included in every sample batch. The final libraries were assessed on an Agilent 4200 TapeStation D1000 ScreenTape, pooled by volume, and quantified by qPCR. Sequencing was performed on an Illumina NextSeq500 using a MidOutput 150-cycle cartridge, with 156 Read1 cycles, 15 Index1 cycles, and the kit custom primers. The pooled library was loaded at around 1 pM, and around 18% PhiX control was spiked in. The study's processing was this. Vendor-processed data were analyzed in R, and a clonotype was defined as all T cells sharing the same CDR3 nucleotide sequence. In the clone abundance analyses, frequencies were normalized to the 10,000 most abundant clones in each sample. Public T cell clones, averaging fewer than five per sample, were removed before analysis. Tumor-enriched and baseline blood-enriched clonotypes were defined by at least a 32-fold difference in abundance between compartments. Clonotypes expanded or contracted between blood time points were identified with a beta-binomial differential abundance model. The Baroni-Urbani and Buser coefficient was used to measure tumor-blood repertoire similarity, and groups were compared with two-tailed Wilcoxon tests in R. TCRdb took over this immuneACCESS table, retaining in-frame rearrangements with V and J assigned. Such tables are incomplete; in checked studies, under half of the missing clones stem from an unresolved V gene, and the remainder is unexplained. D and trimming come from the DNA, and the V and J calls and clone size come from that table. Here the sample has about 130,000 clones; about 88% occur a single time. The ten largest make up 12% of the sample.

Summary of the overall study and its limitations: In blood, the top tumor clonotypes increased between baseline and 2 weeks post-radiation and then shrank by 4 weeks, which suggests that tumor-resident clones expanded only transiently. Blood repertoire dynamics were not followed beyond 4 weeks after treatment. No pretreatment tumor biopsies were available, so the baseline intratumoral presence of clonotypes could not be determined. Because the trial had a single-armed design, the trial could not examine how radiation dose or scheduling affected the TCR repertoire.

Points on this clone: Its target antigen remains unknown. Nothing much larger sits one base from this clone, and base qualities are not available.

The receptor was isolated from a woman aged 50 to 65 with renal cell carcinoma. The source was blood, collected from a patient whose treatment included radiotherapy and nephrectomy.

The CDR3 in this case is CASSEDSRTYGYTF. The DNA sequence is given as TGTGCCAGCAGTGAGGACAGCCGTACCTATGGCTACACCTTC. In this chain, TRBV6-4 is recombined with TRBJ1-2, with TRBD1 perhaps the D gene, on 6 matching bases. At the junction V is shortened by 3 bases and J by 4 bases, with 12 bases in between. Taken from the germline V gene, the CDR1 and CDR2 loops are MRHNA and SNTAGT. Including the terminal cysteine and phenylalanine, the CDR3 comprises 14 residues. Only CDR3 DNA is held: 42 bases, read in frame from base 1.